These T cell receptor beta chains were read from a single sample in a study of sequential checkpoint blockade in melanoma. The repertoire was sequenced with immunoSEQ multiplex PCR; TCRdb's copy has only in-frame clones and lacks some. The sample comprises about 27,000 clones, roughly 80% of which are singletons, and about an eighth rests with the top ten. Here the sequenced sample was CD8+ T cells sorted from blood (inferred from file names), taken from a patient given nivolumab and ipilimumab in sequence. The receptors originated from a human donor with melanoma. CDR3s include the opening cysteine and the closing phenylalanine or tryptophan. D genes are given only for firm matches.

TRBJ2-3 16 . TRBV5-6 CASSLAVTKFTDTQYF
TRBJ2-3 17 TRBD1 TRBV28 CASSQPVGDSHTDTQYF
TRBJ1-1 12 TRBD1 TRBV27 CASRLQGGEAFF
TRBJ2-6 15 . TRBV5-8 CASSFGLSGANVLTF
TRBJ2-1 15 . TRBV2 CASRRDTSSYNEQFF
TRBJ2-7 14 TRBD1 TRBV19 CASSHYVGGREQYF
TRBJ2-1 13 . TRBV6-1 CVPPGNFYNEQFF
TRBJ2-1 13 . TRBV7-9 CASEYESYNEQFF
TRBJ2-7 13 TRBD1 TRBV29-1 CSVEGDSSYEQYF
TRBJ1-6 16 . TRBV27 CASSLSEGGAGSPLHF
TRBJ2-7 12 TRBD1 TRBV28 CASSPRGHEQYF
TRBJ2-7 13 TRBD1 TRBV6-1 CASTDRPSYEQYF
TRBJ2-1 15 TRBD2 TRBV7-3 CASSQEPAGGNEQFF
TRBJ2-5 14 . TRBV25-1 CASRRGALQETQYF
TRBJ2-5 13 TRBD1 TRBV9 CASNTGVQETQYF
TRBJ2-5 15 TRBD2 TRBV5-1 CASSGLLADQETQYF
TRBJ1-1 15 . TRBV6-5 CASSYSPGGGTEAFF
TRBJ2-1 14 TRBD2 TRBV19 CASSDESGGNEQFF
TRBJ2-5 15 TRBD2 TRBV6-5 CASSFTSGVIGTQYF
TRBJ2-7 14 . TRBV29-1 CSVVGGLAGSEQYF
TRBJ1-1 11 TRBD1 TRBV29-1 CSVRGGAEAFF
TRBJ1-2 13 . TRBV19 CASSRGSANGYTF
TRBJ2-5 19 TRBD2 TRBV14 CASSQDSLVTSGYQETQYF
TRBJ2-3 16 . TRBV5-1 CASSPEEGESTDTQYF
TRBJ2-7 12 . TRBV5-4 CASSWGDVEQYF
TRBJ2-7 13 . TRBV5-1 CASSLGHPYEQYF
TRBJ1-1 13 . TRBV25-1 CASETGKNTEAFF
TRBJ1-1 14 . TRBV5-1 CASSLGGQGTEAFF
TRBJ2-7 14 TRBD2 TRBV6-1 CASSESGGGYEQYF
TRBJ2-7 14 . TRBV5-5 CASSLSGSRYEQYF
TRBJ2-7 17 TRBD2 TRBV7-6 CASSLGGTSGGTYEQYF
TRBJ2-1 14 . TRBV6-5 CASSYAGPYNEQFF
TRBJ2-3 15 TRBD2 TRBV5-1 CASSSSGGSADTQYF
TRBJ2-5 14 . TRBV25-1 CASGTQGRPETQYF
TRBJ1-6 14 TRBD1 TRBV6-1 CASGEGDRLAPLHF
TRBJ2-2 16 TRBD2 TRBV27 CASSYSGGGRTGELFF
TRBJ2-1 13 . TRBV14 CASSQLARYEQFF
TRBJ2-5 15 . TRBV15 CATSSPPGQQETQYF
TRBJ1-6 15 . TRBV7-3 CASRREGSYNSPLHF
TRBJ2-7 14 TRBD1 TRBV6-1 CASSVGTGYYEQYF
TRBJ1-6 14 . TRBV9 CASSTDRYNSPLHF
TRBJ2-1 14 . TRBV29-1 CSVRGAFRRNEQFF
TRBJ2-1 14 . TRBV7-9 CASSLISDRPYPLF
TRBJ1-1 14 TRBD1 TRBV19 CASRTGTDYTEAFF
TRBJ2-4 16 TRBD1 TRBV7-8 CASSSRGQGAKNIQYF
TRBJ2-3 19 TRBD2 TRBV30 CAWDPGLAGGRQSTDTQYF
TRBJ2-7 13 . TRBV6-5 CASSYRQTYEQYF
TRBJ1-1 16 . TRBV2 CASSDPGLGGSTEAFF
TRBJ2-3 13 . TRBV30 CAWSYTSTDTQYF
TRBJ2-7 15 . TRBV15 CATSRFRGGGYEQYF
TRBJ2-7 14 . TRBV28 CASFAQGISYEQYF
TRBJ2-3 16 TRBD1 TRBV2 CASSHPGGAFTDTQYF
TRBJ2-7 14 . TRBV15 CATSRVTGLDEQYF
TRBJ2-1 15 TRBD1 TRBV19 CASKRGGGSYNEQFF
TRBJ2-5 14 TRBD2 TRBV27 CASGKRGYQETQYF